These 4 T cell receptor beta chains were sequenced from one sample in a study of T cells after posttransplantation cyclophosphamide. Busulfan-fludarabine conditioning, marrow transplant, and cyclophosphamide on days +3 and +4 were administered. Data came from immunoSEQ multiplex PCR; TCRdb stores just in-frame clones and leaves some out. The table lists 15,000 to 20,000 clones, around 68% of them singletons, with roughly 27% in the top ten. The sample in question was PBMCs, obtained after an allogeneic stem cell transplant with post-transplant cyclophosphamide. The receptors derive from a male patient in his 30s who received an allogeneic stem cell transplant from a related donor, was CMV-positive, and had acute GVHD only. T cells may partly derive from the graft donor.

This clone was detected a few times. V is TRBV6-6 and J is TRBJ1-2; 9 positions agree with TRBD1. Germline V gene data show CDR1 as MNHNY and CDR2 as SVGAGI (reference sequence). With 7 bases clipped from V and 4 bases from J, the junction kept 10 bases outside the gene matches. This CDR3 is 15 amino acids long. CDR3: CASKPPGQGGYGYTF. DNA of the CDR3: TGTGCCAGCAAGCCCCCGGGACAGGGTGGCTATGGCTACACCTTC.

This clone was counted only a few times. V is TRBV5-1 and J is TRBJ2-2; 7 positions agree with TRBD1. Trimming removed 0 bases from V and 0 bases from J; junction bases left unmatched: 2. CDR3 length equals 16 residues. Germline V lookup: CDR1 SGHRS, CDR2 YFSETQ. Here the CDR3 reads CASSLGQGANTGELFF. The CDR3 DNA follows: TGCGCCAGCAGCTTGGGACAGGGCGCGAACACCGGGGAGCTGTTTTTT.

The rearrangement uses TRBV2 and TRBJ1-4; no clear D gene. This CDR3 is built from 16 residues. The germline V and J ends were trimmed by 0 bases and 2 bases, with 10 bases remaining between them. Per germline, CDR1 SNHLY and CDR2 FYNNEI. Written as DNA, the CDR3 is TGTGCCAGCAGTGAAGCGGCGGGGTTGACTAATGAAAAACTGTTTTTT. The encoded protein is CASSEAAGLTNEKLFF.

V is TRBV6-6 and J is TRBJ1-2; 8 positions agree with TRBD1. The CDR3 loop spans 12 amino acids. CDR1 MNHNY and CDR2 SVGAGI come from the germline V gene (reference sequence). V was pared by 6 bases and J by 8 bases, with 5 bases of the junction left unmatched. In nucleotides, the CDR3 is TGTGCCAGCAGGAGGACAGGGCTCGGCTACACCTTC. This gives the protein CASRRTGLGYTF.